The entry below gives a single T cell receptor beta chain sequence along with its context. This clone occurred a few times. It lacks a known antigen. Base-call qualities are not available, and no considerably larger clone is one nucleotide away. The data derive from a study of blood T cell repertoires in COVID-19 (TCRdb year 2020). Turning to the overall study: Collaborator samples came from the United States, Italy and Spain and covered acute and convalescent phases of COVID-19. The prospective study material was composed of cDNA or gDNA derived from T cells, B-cell-depleted T cells, or PBMCs. Deeply sampled blood TCRbeta repertoires from subjects exposed to, actively infected with, or recovered from COVID-19 were included in the dataset. The repertoires were made available in a free public database intended to serve as a resource for research on the immune response to SARS-CoV-2. Samples came from the ongoing ImmuneRACE study (first 160 participants) plus 1,254 subjects from 6 global collaborators. Sample metadata almost always included a de-identified subject ID, COVID-19 status, age in years and sex. Where HLA class I and class II types were available, the types were taken from metadata supplied by the sample provider, not from assay-based typing. Beyond this particular receptor, the publication reports: Clinical and demographic metadata were provided uncurated, with the amount varying by source and participant.

The collaborating institutions used their own protocols to collect whole blood in K2EDTA tubes. For TCRbeta analysis, collaborator samples were shipped as frozen whole blood, as isolated PBMCs, or as DNA extracted from either sample type. The trim is 4 bases for V and 1 base for J, with a gap of 7 bases between the germline ends. The germline V gene specifies MRHNA as CDR1 and SNTAGT as CDR2. The CDR3 numbers 13 residues from cysteine through phenylalanine. This entry keeps only the CDR3 DNA: 39 bases, framed from base 1. The immunoSEQ Assay, a bias-controlled multiplex PCR, was used to amplify TCRbeta CDR3 regions from genomic DNA. On the authors' methods: Nucleated cell counts per sample were estimated from amplification of reference gene primers within the assay. To quantify the absolute abundance of each unique TCRbeta CDR3 rearrangement, sequence reads were collapsed and filtered. For each sample, productive Simpson clonality was calculated as the square root of Simpson's diversity index across productive rearrangements. Entries here come from immuneACCESS through TCRdb and include only in-frame sequences with V and J called. Some clones fail to appear in such tables; in the studies checked, an unresolved V gene covers under half of the shortfall, and the cause of the remainder is unknown. For V, J and clone size, that table is used; D and trimming come from the DNA. This sample holds under 250,000 clones; 85% to 90% were observed only once. Clones ranked in the top ten supply about 7.1% of the sample.

Material: peripheral blood. The V gene is TRBV6-4 and the J gene is TRBJ1-1; no D gene is confidently identified. This TCR was recovered from an older woman with active or convalescent COVID-19. The CDR3 region: CASSGDQNTEAFF. DNA sequence: TGTGCCAGCAGTGGAGATCAGAACACTGAAGCTTTCTTT.